This T cell receptor beta chain was captured by sequencing in a study of siplizumab effects on memory and regulatory T cells. CDR1 and CDR2 from the germline V gene are MGHRA and YSYEKL. V was pared by 1 base and J by 6 bases, with 10 bases of the junction left unmatched. CDR3 length equals 17 residues. Generated by immunoSEQ multiplex PCR, the TCRdb table keeps only in-frame clones and is missing some. The profile shows around 100,000 clones, over 90% of them singletons. A word on this clone: Its antigen is as yet unknown.

Findings and limits, study-wide: The apparent diversity of naive T cells exceeded that of memory cells, and naive T cells seemed to make a major contribution to the alloresponse.

The sequencing sample was made of non-Treg CD4+ T cells sorted from blood. The receptor's source is a human donor in good health. The chain has TRBV4-1 and TRBJ2-1; TRBD2 matches 9 bases. In nucleotides, the CDR3 is TGCGCCAGCAGCCAAGGGGGTAGCGGGAGTCGGTTCAATGAGCAGTTCTTC. Translating gives CASSQGGSGSRFNEQFF.